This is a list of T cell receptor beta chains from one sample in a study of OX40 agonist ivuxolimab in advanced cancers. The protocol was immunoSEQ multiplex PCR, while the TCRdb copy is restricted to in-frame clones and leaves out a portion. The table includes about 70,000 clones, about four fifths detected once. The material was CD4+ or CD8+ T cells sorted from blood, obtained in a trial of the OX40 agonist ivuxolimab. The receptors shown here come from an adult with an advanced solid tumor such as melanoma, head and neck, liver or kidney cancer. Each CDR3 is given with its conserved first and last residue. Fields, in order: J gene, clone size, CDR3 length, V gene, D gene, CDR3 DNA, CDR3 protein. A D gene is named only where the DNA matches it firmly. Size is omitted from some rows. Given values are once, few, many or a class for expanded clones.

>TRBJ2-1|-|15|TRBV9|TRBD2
TGTGCCAGCAGCGTAGTTAGCGGGAGCCCTGATGAGCAGTTCTTC
CASSVVSGSPDEQFF
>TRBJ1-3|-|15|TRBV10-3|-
TGTGCCATCAGTGAGGGGGGGAGCAGGCGAAACACCATATATTTT
CAISEGGSRRNTIYF
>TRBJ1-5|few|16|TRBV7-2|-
TGTGCCAGCAGCTTAGTTGCGTCCGATCCCTATCAGCCCCAGCATTTT
CASSLVASDPYQPQHF
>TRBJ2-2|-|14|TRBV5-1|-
TGCGCCAGCACCACCGAAATAGCCGCCGGGGAGCTGTTTTTT
CASTTEIAAGELFF
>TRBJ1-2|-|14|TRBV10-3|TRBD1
TGTGCCATCAGTGCCCAGGGGGGAGTCTATGGCTACACCTTC
CAISAQGGVYGYTF
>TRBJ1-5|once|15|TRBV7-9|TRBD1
TGTGCCAGCAGCATGGGACAGGGGGCTAATCAGCCCCAGCATTTT
CASSMGQGANQPQHF
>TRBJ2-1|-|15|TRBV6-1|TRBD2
TGTGCCAGCAGGAGACTAGCGGGAGCCGTCAATGAGCAGTTCTTC
CASRRLAGAVNEQFF
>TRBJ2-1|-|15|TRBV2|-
TGTGCCAGCAGCCCTACTGCGGGCTTTTACAATGAGCAGTTCTTC
CASSPTAGFYNEQFF
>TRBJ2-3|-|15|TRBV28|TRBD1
TGTGCCAGCAGCCGCGGACAGGGAGGCACAGATACGCAGTATTTT
CASSRGQGGTDTQYF
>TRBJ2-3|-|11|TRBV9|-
TGTGCCAGCAGCGTAGTGGATACGCAGTATTTT
CASSVVDTQYF
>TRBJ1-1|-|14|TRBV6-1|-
TGTGCCAGCAGTGAAGTTATGTCGAACACTGAAGCTTTCTTT
CASSEVMSNTEAFF
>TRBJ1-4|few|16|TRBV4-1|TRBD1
TGCGCCAGCAGCCCACTCGGCGGGACAGGGGATGAAAAACTGTTTTTT
CASSPLGGTGDEKLFF
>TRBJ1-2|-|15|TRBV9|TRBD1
TGTGCCAGCAGCGTAGTTGGGCAGGGGGCCGTTGGCTACACCTTC
CASSVVGQGAVGYTF
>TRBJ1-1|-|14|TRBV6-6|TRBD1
TGTGCCAGCAGTGCCAGGGGGCTTAACACTGAAGCTTTCTTT
CASSARGLNTEAFF
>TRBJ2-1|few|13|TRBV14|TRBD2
TGTGCCAGCAGCCTAGCGGGAGGGAATGAGCAGTTCTTC
CASSLAGGNEQFF
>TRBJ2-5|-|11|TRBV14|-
TGTGCCAGCAGCCTCGGAGGGACCCAGTACTTC
CASSLGGTQYF
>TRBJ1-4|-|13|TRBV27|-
TGTGCCAGCAGTTGGACCGCAGGGGAAAAACTGTTTTTT
CASSWTAGEKLFF
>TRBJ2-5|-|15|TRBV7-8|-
TGTGCCAGCAGCTTGCCCAGGGTTGGGATTAAGACCCAGTACTTC
CASSLPRVGIKTQYF
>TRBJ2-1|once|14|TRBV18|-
TGTGCCAGCTCACCGGGCGTGGGTTACAATGAGCAGTTCTTC
CASSPGVGYNEQFF
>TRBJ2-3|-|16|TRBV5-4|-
TGTGCCAGCAGTTTTACTAAGAGCTTACTCGCAGATACGCAGTATTTT
CASSFTKSLLADTQYF
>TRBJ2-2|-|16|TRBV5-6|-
TGTGCCAGCAGCCCCCGAAGAGGGACGAACACCGGGGAGCTGTTTTTT
CASSPRRGTNTGELFF